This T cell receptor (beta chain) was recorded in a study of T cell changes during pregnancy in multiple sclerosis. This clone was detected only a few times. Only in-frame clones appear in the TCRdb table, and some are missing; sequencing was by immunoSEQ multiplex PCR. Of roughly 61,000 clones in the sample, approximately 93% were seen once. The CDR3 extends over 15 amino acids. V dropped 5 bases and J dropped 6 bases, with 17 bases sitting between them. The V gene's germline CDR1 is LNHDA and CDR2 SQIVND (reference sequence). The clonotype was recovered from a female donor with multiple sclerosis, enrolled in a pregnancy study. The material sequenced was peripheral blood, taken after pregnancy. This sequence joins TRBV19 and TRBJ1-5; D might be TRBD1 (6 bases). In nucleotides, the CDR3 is TGTGCCAGTAGTCCCCGCGGGGGCGCCGGTCAGCCCCAGCATTTT. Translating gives CASSPRGGAGQPQHF.